The rows below give T cell receptor beta chains drawn from one sample of a study of vaccination and CD4 T cells after COVID-19. TCRdb ran MiXCR on the PCR reads and lists one entry per CDR3 protein. The sample has around 13,000 distinct CDR3 sequences, around 56% seen once. Their antigens are not known. What was sequenced was CD4+ T cells from blood, cultured in vitro. Receptor source: a human donor who had recovered from COVID-19. The CDR3 runs from the conserved cysteine through the conserved F or W. Fields, in order: J gene, clone size, V gene, D gene, CDR3 protein, CDR3 DNA. A D gene is named only where the DNA matches it firmly. Expanded clones are given a class, and other clones once, few, many or no size at all.

TRBJ1-5,-,TRBV12-3/TRBV12-4,-,CASSSSDGGNQPQHF,TGTGCCAGCAGTTCCTCGGACGGGGGCAATCAGCCCCAGCATTTT
TRBJ2-7,-,TRBV20-1,TRBD1,CSARDPGGSSYEQYF,TGCAGTGCTAGAGACCCAGGGGGTAGCTCCTACGAGCAGTACTTC
TRBJ1-1,-,TRBV20-1,TRBD1,CSASSGFGTGGPDTEAFF,TGCAGTGCTAGTTCGGGTTTCGGGACAGGGGGCCCGGACACTGAAGCTTTCTTT
TRBJ2-5,-,TRBV11-2,-,CASSLVGRDFSETQYF,TGTGCCAGCAGCTTAGTTGGCCGGGATTTTTCGGAGACCCAGTACTTC
TRBJ2-7,-,TRBV27,-,CASSLSAQSYEQYF,TGTGCCAGCAGTTTATCTGCCCAGTCTTACGAGCAGTACTTC
TRBJ1-5,-,TRBV6-1,-,CASSGPRQLSNQPQHF,TGTGCCAGCAGTGGCCCTAGACAGCTTAGCAATCAGCCCCAGCATTTT
TRBJ1-1,-,TRBV6-5,-,CASSYAGMNTEAFF,TGTGCCAGCAGTTACGCAGGGATGAACACTGAAGCTTTCTTT
TRBJ1-6,-,TRBV28,-,CASSPGTEYNSPLHF,TGTGCCAGCAGTCCCGGGACGGAATATAATTCACCCCTCCACTTT
TRBJ2-3,-,TRBV2,-,CASNPPFTDTQYF,TGTGCCAGCAACCCTCCCTTCACAGATACGCAGTATTTT
TRBJ2-5,-,TRBV19,TRBD1,CASSPPATGGETQYF,TGTGCCAGTAGTCCCCCAGCTACAGGGGGAGAGACCCAGTACTTC
TRBJ2-7,-,TRBV10-1,-,CASIEGSRTPYEQYF,TGCGCCAGCATTGAGGGCTCAAGGACCCCCTACGAGCAGTACTTC
TRBJ1-1,-,TRBV7-2,-,CASSLPSGAYTEAFF,TGTGCCAGCAGCTTACCCTCAGGGGCCTACACTGAAGCTTTCTTT
TRBJ1-2,-,TRBV19,TRBD1,CASRMRQGIAYGYTF,TGTGCCAGTAGGATGAGACAGGGGATAGCCTATGGCTACACCTTC
TRBJ1-5,-,TRBV28,TRBD1,CAGQAGNQPQHF,TGTGCCGGACAGGCCGGCAATCAGCCCCAGCATTTT
TRBJ2-3,-,TRBV12-1,-,CASSPPNTQYF,TGTGCCAGCAGCCCCCCGAATACGCAGTATTTT
TRBJ2-5,few,TRBV5-4,-,CASSLAGETQYF,TGTGCCAGCAGCTTGGCCGGGGAGACCCAGTACTTC
TRBJ1-1,-,TRBV19,-,CASPERCTEAFF,TGTGCCAGCCCCGAGAGGTGTACTGAAGCTTTCTTT
TRBJ2-5,-,TRBV15,-,CATSRGGVETQYF,TGTGCCACCAGCAGAGGAGGGGTAGAGACCCAGTACTTC
TRBJ2-6,-,TRBV20-1,TRBD2,CSASIGTSASGANVLTF,TGCAGTGCTAGCATAGGGACTAGCGCGTCTGGGGCCAACGTCCTGACTTTC
TRBJ1-5,-,TRBV6-1,-,CASLSGSNQPQHF,TGTGCCAGCTTAAGCGGGAGCAATCAGCCCCAGCATTTT
TRBJ1-2,-,TRBV12-3/TRBV12-4,-,CASSLGQTNYGYTF,TGTGCCAGCAGTTTAGGACAGACTAACTATGGCTACACCTTC
TRBJ1-5,few,TRBV29-1,-,CSVEQGPDQPQHF,TGCAGCGTTGAACAGGGGCCAGATCAGCCCCAGCATTTT
TRBJ2-1,few,TRBV5-4,-,CASSLRISTYNEQFF,TGTGCCAGCAGCTTGAGGATATCAACCTACAATGAGCAGTTCTTC
TRBJ1-2,-,TRBV5-4,-,CASSLTGTNYGYTF,TGTGCCAGCAGCTTGACAGGGACTAACTATGGCTACACCTTC
TRBJ2-3,-,TRBV20-1,-,CSASGDSSTDTQYF,TGCAGTGCGTCAGGGGACTCGAGCACAGATACGCAGTATTTT
TRBJ2-5,-,TRBV10-2,-,CDTADAQETQYF,TGCGACACCGCGGACGCCCAAGAGACCCAGTACTTC
TRBJ2-1,-,TRBV18,-,CASSPGNEQFF,TGTGCCAGCTCACCAGGCAATGAGCAGTTCTTC
TRBJ1-5,few,TRBV6-2/TRBV6-3,-,CASSLDGVVYQPQHF,TGTGCCAGCAGTTTGGACGGCGTTGTTTATCAGCCCCAGCATTTT
TRBJ2-4,-,TRBV20-1,-,CSASLSLAEAIAKNIQYF,TGCAGTGCTAGTTTGTCGCTAGCAGAAGCTATAGCCAAAAACATTCAGTACTTC
TRBJ2-1,-,TRBV7-9,-,CASSLVFVGLTPFF,TGTGCCAGCAGCTTAGTGTTTGTCGGCCTCACGCCGTTCTTC
TRBJ2-1,-,TRBV6-1,TRBD1,CASWTGVNEQFF,TGTGCCAGCTGGACAGGGGTCAATGAGCAGTTCTTC
TRBJ1-1,-,TRBV7-3,-,CASSIDAGMNTEAFF,TGTGCCAGCAGCATAGACGCGGGCATGAACACTGAAGCTTTCTTT
TRBJ2-6,-,TRBV4-3,-,CASSPEAGAGANVLTF,TGCGCCAGCAGCCCAGAAGCAGGGGCTGGGGCCAACGTCCTGACTTTC
TRBJ2-5,-,TRBV7-8,TRBD2,CASAPRAGGPRETQYF,TGTGCCAGCGCACCCAGGGCGGGAGGGCCGAGAGAGACCCAGTACTTC
TRBJ2-5,once,TRBV11-2,-,CASSLPFRRGQTQYF,TGTGCCAGCAGCTTACCCTTCAGAAGGGGCCAGACCCAGTACTTC
TRBJ1-1,few,TRBV7-9,-,CASSLNAGALEAFF,TGTGCCAGCAGCTTAAACGCAGGGGCCCTTGAAGCTTTCTTT
TRBJ1-2,few,TRBV7-7,-,CASSLADDDSGLNTF,TGTGCTAGCAGCTTAGCGGATGACGACAGCGGGCTCAACACCTTC
TRBJ2-7,-,TRBV28,TRBD2,CASSRKREGSYEQYF,TGTGCCAGCAGCAGGAAGCGGGAGGGCTCCTACGAGCAGTACTTC
TRBJ1-3,-,TRBV7-9,TRBD1,CASSSDRNSGNTIYF,TGTGCCAGCAGTTCGGACAGGAACTCTGGAAACACCATATATTTT
TRBJ2-5,-,TRBV20-1,-,CSARDLGTAGETQYF,TGCAGTGCTAGAGATCTCGGAACCGCCGGGGAGACCCAGTACTTC
TRBJ2-7,-,TRBV27,-,CASSGWRGQYEQYF,TGTGCCAGCAGTGGGTGGCGAGGGCAATACGAGCAGTACTTC
TRBJ1-1,once,TRBV7-2,-,CASSPPQLLNTEAFF,TGTGCCAGCAGCCCCCCACAGCTATTGAACACTGAAGCTTTCTTT
TRBJ2-3,large,TRBV20-1,TRBD2,CSYQLAVRTDTQYF,TGCAGTTACCAGCTAGCGGTGAGAACAGATACGCAGTATTTT
TRBJ1-2,-,TRBV29-1,-,CSVLVTGYYGYTF,TGCAGCGTTCTGGTGACAGGCTACTATGGCTACACCTTC
TRBJ1-1,-,TRBV18,-,CASSPPLSEAFF,TGTGCCAGCTCACCACCTCTCTCAGAAGCTTTCTTT
TRBJ2-3,-,TRBV5-7,TRBD2,CASSLRDRVYTSGRETSTDTQYF,TGTGCCAGCAGCTTGCGGGACAGGGTATACACTAGCGGGAGGGAGACTAGCACAGATACGCAGTATTTT
TRBJ2-1,-,TRBV15,TRBD2,CATSRVHGLAGSYNEQFF,TGTGCCACCAGCAGAGTGCACGGACTAGCGGGAAGCTACAATGAGCAGTTCTTC
TRBJ1-5,-,TRBV28,TRBD1,CASSSTGTGLHQPQHF,TGTGCCAGCAGTTCCACCGGGACAGGGCTCCATCAGCCCCAGCATTTT
TRBJ2-7,-,TRBV7-2,-,CASSRDTYEQYF,TGTGCCAGCAGTCGGGACACCTACGAGCAGTACTTC
TRBJ2-5,once,TRBV7-9,TRBD2,CASSSRTSGQETQYF,TGTGCCAGCAGCTCCAGGACTAGCGGCCAAGAGACCCAGTACTTC
TRBJ2-1,-,TRBV3-1,-,CASSHQGMGQFF,TGTGCCAGCAGCCACCAGGGAATGGGGCAGTTCTTC
TRBJ1-1,-,TRBV7-6,TRBD1,CASSSRQGANTEAFF,TGTGCCAGCAGCTCTCGACAGGGGGCGAACACTGAAGCTTTCTTT
TRBJ2-7,once,TRBV7-6,TRBD2,CASSAYQRESDEQYF,TGTGCCAGCAGCGCCTACCAGCGGGAGTCCGACGAGCAGTACTTC
TRBJ1-1,medium-sized,TRBV10-2,TRBD1,CASSEEGARAAFF,TGCGCCAGCAGTGAGGAGGGGGCAAGGGCGGCTTTCTTT
TRBJ1-2,-,TRBV9,-,CASSVGAGALYGYTF,TGTGCCAGCAGCGTAGGTGCAGGGGCGCTGTATGGCTACACCTTC
TRBJ1-5,-,TRBV10-3,-,CASAAGLNQPQHF,TGTGCCAGCGCGGCCGGACTTAATCAGCCCCAGCATTTT
TRBJ1-2,-,TRBV4-2,-,CASSQDSRTANYGYTF,TGTGCCAGCAGCCAAGATTCCAGGACCGCTAACTATGGCTACACCTTC
TRBJ1-5,few,TRBV18,TRBD1,CASSPTGGNQPQHF,TGTGCCAGCTCACCGACAGGGGGCAATCAGCCCCAGCATTTT
TRBJ2-7,-,TRBV6-2/TRBV6-3,TRBD1,CASSYGQGTPYEQYF,TGTGCCAGCAGTTACGGACAGGGTACTCCCTACGAGCAGTACTTC
TRBJ2-7,-,TRBV6-2/TRBV6-3,TRBD1,CASSWSGGSRKRNPYEQYF,TGTGCCAGCAGTTGGTCAGGGGGCTCCCGTAAGCGAAACCCCTACGAGCAGTACTTC